A single sample is the source of the 11 T cell receptor beta chains below, sequenced in a study of technical replicates of blood from a few donors. Produced via immunoSEQ multiplex PCR; TCRdb's table is partial and in-frame only. Among approximately 88,000 clones, just over 95% were seen once, and the ten largest hold about 0.31%. Sequenced material: T cells isolated from PBMCs. Receptors originate from a human donor in good health.

About this clone: The junction departs from the called germline gene at one end, perhaps through a read error. The chain joins TRBV4-2 to TRBJ2-1, with 9 bases aligning to TRBD2. The germline gives CDR1 LGHNA, CDR2 YNFKEQ. CDR3 length: 17 amino acids. CDR3 region: CASMMKLGTSSSNEQFF. CDR3 in DNA: TGTGCCAGCATGATGAAGCTCGGGACTAGCTCCTCCAATGAGCAGTTCTTC.

The chain combines TRBV7-2 with TRBJ2-3; D gene ambiguous. Germline V lookup: CDR1 SGHTA, CDR2 FQGNSA. Trimming shortened V by 5 bases and J by 0 bases, and 18 bases separated the two germline ends. The CDR3 contains 17 residues. CDR3 sequence: CASSLSRLSRSTDTQYF. CDR3 nucleotide sequence: TGTGCCAGCAGCCTTTCCAGGTTAAGCAGAAGCACAGATACGCAGTATTTT.

The V and J genes are TRBV19 and TRBJ2-7; tentative D call: TRBD1 (6 bases). The CDR3 runs to 14 residues. Deletions cut 1 base from V and 3 bases from J, with 10 bases between. The germline V gene encodes CDR1 LNHDA and CDR2 SQIVND (reference sequence). In DNA form, the CDR3 reads TGTGCCAGTAGTATAGCAGGGGTGGTCTACGAGCAGTACTTC. Residues: CASSIAGVVYEQYF.

This clone was seen only once. The chain joins TRBV7-8 to TRBJ2-7; the match to TRBD2 covers 7 bases. V shed 3 bases, J shed 5 bases, and the junction held 13 bases outside the gene matches. The CDR3 loop spans 16 amino acids. The germline V gene has CDR1 SGHVS and CDR2 FQNEAQ. This CDR3 is CASSFLVGGPTHEQYF. DNA for the CDR3: TGTGCCAGCAGCTTTCTTGTGGGAGGGCCTACCCACGAGCAGTACTTC.

The gene calls are TRBV7-9 and TRBJ2-1, with 8 bases matching TRBD2. Per germline, CDR1 SEHNR and CDR2 FQNEAQ (reference sequence). V lost 4 bases, J lost 4 bases, and 6 bases stayed unmatched. The CDR3 extends over 15 amino acids. CDR3 loop: CASSYVLAAYNEQFF. CDR3 coding DNA: TGTGCCAGCAGCTACGTACTAGCGGCTTACAATGAGCAGTTCTTC.

The rearrangement joins TRBV2 to TRBJ1-1; D unclear. Germline lookup yields CDR1 SNHLY and CDR2 FYNNEI. The V gene lost 7 bases and the J gene lost 9 bases, with 12 bases spanning the gap. The CDR3 totals 11 residues. This CDR3 reads CASTVNAQAFF. The CDR3 nucleotides are TGTGCCAGCACGGTTAACGCCCAAGCTTTCTTT.

This chain connects TRBV7-9 to TRBJ1-2; TRBD1 agrees at 10 bases. In germline, CDR1 is SEHNR, CDR2 FQNEAQ (reference sequence). The CDR3 spans 17 residues. V was pared by 0 bases and J by 1 base, with 5 bases of the junction left unmatched. This chain's CDR3 is CASSLAGQGQLNYGYTF. The CDR3 DNA is TGTGCCAGCAGCTTAGCGGGACAGGGGCAACTTAACTATGGCTACACCTTC. The entire variable domain, with the rest obtained from reference TRBV7-9 and TRBJ1-2, is as follows: DTGVSQNPRHKITKRGQNVTFRCDPISEHNRLYWYRQTLGQGPEFLTYFQNEAQLEKSRLLSDRFSAERPKGSFSTLEIQRTEQGDSAMYLCASSLAGQGQLNYGYTFGSGTRLTVV.

In its sample, this clone was seen once. V gene TRBV10-3 combines with J gene TRBJ2-3; 9 nucleotides align to TRBD2. The germline gives CDR1 ENHRY, CDR2 SYGVKD. J was trimmed by 4 bases and V by 2 bases; bases with no gene match: 7. The CDR3 covers 16 residues. The CDR3 bases are TGTGCCATCAGTGAGCTTGATAGCGGGAGTTCAGATACGCAGTATTTT. Translated, it gives CAISELDSGSSDTQYF.

The chain recombines TRBV29-1 with TRBJ2-6; 10 positions agree with TRBD1. Germline CDR1 reads SQVTM; CDR2 reads ANQGSEA. Unmatched junction bases numbered 6, after V lost 7 bases and J lost 3 bases. There are 15 residues in the CDR3. CDR3 sequence reads: CSAGQGEFGANVLTF. DNA of the CDR3: TGCAGCGCCGGACAGGGGGAATTTGGGGCCAACGTCCTGACTTTC. The full variable domain, rest sourced from reference TRBV29-1 and TRBJ2-6, is SAVISQKPSRDICQRGTSLTIQCQVDSQVTMMFWYRQQPGQSLTLIATANQGSEATYESGFVIDKFPISRPNLTFSTLTVSNMSPEDSSIYLCSAGQGEFGANVLTFGAGSRLTVL.

V gene TRBV11-3 combines with J gene TRBJ2-3, with 8 bases lining up with TRBD2. After removal of 5 bases from V and 2 bases from J, the junction contained 12 bases not matched to a gene. The CDR3 covers 17 residues. Germline V gives CDR1 SGHNT, CDR2 YENEEA. The CDR3 DNA follows: TGTGCCAGCAGCCCGAGATTCGGGAGGGGGAACACAGATACGCAGTATTTT. This translates into CASSPRFGRGNTDTQYF.

The V gene is TRBV2, the J gene TRBJ2-1; TRBD2 is a possible D gene (5 bases). The CDR3 loop spans 11 amino acids. V was shortened by 4 bases and J by 8 bases, with 6 bases between the two germline ends. Germline V gene lookup returns CDR1 SNHLY and CDR2 FYNNEI. CDR3 residues: CASSGSDEQFF. CDR3 in DNA: TGTGCCAGCAGTGGTAGCGATGAGCAGTTCTTC.